Listed below are T cell receptor beta chains from one sample, sequenced in a study. TCRdb re-called the 5' RACE reads with MiXCR, one entry per CDR3 protein. The table includes about 32,000 distinct CDR3 sequences, over 20% detected once. The specimen was tumor-infiltrating Tregs sorted from the breast tumor. Receptors originate from a female donor with breast cancer. Each CDR3 is given without its conserved first and last residue. The D gene is left open where the match is weak. Clone size is stated in some rows and not others, as once, few, many or a class when expanded.

- TRBV20-1 - SAVKGVLEAF
- TRBV14 - ASSPRGRGLNEQF
TRBD1 TRBV20-1 - SASKLQGAANTEAF
TRBD1 TRBV5-1 - ASSYGTGHRGDTQY
TRBD2 TRBV2 large ASRERDESYNEQF
- TRBV15 few ATSRDRNAGDGYT
TRBD1 TRBV7-3 many ASSSGTGSDTQY
TRBD1 TRBV5-6 once ASSLGGTGSHNEQF
TRBD2 TRBV19 few ASSLAGTSHEQY
- TRBV20-1 - SASPTGKVGQPQH
TRBD2 TRBV12-3/TRBV12-4 - ASSFIPGLAEWSSYNEQF
- TRBV20-1 few SANGRISYEQY
- TRBV9 few ASTPLGTAMNTEAF
- TRBV6-5 few ASSYGGGLYSPLH
TRBD2 TRBV29-1 many SVEAGLDTDTQY
- TRBV21-1 few ASVQGRYEQY
- TRBV3-1 - ASSKGPPCWNQPQH
- TRBV5-1 many ASSLGEPGKGYPHNEQF
- TRBV6-6 many ASSYKPGGNTEAF
TRBD1 TRBV24-1 many ATSDPASTGGPQETQY
TRBD2 TRBV12-3/TRBV12-4 few ASSFSGGSSYNEQF
- TRBV19 - ASSISQTTNYGYT
- TRBV6-5 - ASSPLGSNQPQH
- TRBV7-8 - ACSLVQHRNTEAF
- TRBV9 many ASSVAPTGSSTDTQY
- TRBV5-6 once ASSLRALNTEAF
TRBD1 TRBV30 few AWGTGPTEAF
TRBD1 TRBV5-1 medium-sized ASSTRDRGFDEQF
TRBD1 TRBV5-6 - ASSFVRDRGPYEQY
TRBD2 TRBV20-1 many SVSGRKGTDTQY
- TRBV30 many AWSVHGNTIY
TRBD1 TRBV7-9 medium-sized ASGRQGREQY
- TRBV7-9 many ASSYGGVEAF
- TRBV11-2 - ASSQYIAYEQY
TRBD1 TRBV20-1 once SASVGQGWTEAL
TRBD2 TRBV25-1 many ASRGGLAAYNEQF
- TRBV29-1 few SVDQGSTDTQY
- TRBV15 many ATNGRRTDTQY
- TRBV12-3/TRBV12-4 many ASSLGAGDQPQH
- TRBV30 many AGTSRNTEAF
- TRBV6-6 - ASTRNREQPQH
- TRBV19 many ASSISKATGELF
- TRBV6-5 - ASSYPGATQPQH
- TRBV4-1 few ASSQDPLQGYLSGYT
- TRBV9 once ANSEGDVGYYGDT
- TRBV20-1 many SATPLLAIYTQY
TRBD2 TRBV7-3 many ASSRLAGVDEQF
- TRBV6-1 many ASSDSGSYEQY
TRBD2 TRBV15 once ATNPGASGRGPDTQY